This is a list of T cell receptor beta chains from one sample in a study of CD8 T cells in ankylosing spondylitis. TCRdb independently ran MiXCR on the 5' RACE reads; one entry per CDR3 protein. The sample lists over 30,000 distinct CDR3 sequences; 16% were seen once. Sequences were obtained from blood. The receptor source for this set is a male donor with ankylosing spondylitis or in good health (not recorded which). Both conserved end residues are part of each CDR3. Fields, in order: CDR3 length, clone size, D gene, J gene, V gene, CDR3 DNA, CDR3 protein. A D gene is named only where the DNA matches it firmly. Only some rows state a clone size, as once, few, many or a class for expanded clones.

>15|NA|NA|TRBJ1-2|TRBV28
TGTGCCAGCAGCCCCCCTTATGTAGCCGTCTATGGCTACACCTTC
CASSPPYVAVYGYTF
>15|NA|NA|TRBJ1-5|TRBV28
TGTGCCAGCAGTCATGGGGGTTATAGCAATCAGCCCCAGCATTTT
CASSHGGYSNQPQHF
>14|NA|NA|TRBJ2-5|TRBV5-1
TGCGCCAGCAGCTTGGAAGCGAGCCGAGAGACCCAGTACTTC
CASSLEASRETQYF
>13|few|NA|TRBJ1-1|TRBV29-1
TGCAGCACTACGGGGCTTGCGAACACTGAAGCTTTCTTT
CSTTGLANTEAFF
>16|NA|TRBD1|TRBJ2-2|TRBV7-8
TGTGCCAGCTCTATAGCAGGGGGCGTGGACACCGGGGAGCTGTTTTTT
CASSIAGGVDTGELFF
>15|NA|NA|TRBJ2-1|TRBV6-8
TGTGCCAGCAGGTACCGGGCGCGGGGAATCAATGAGCAGTTCTTC
CASRYRARGINEQFF
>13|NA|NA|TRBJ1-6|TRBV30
TGTGCCTGCGGCCGGGGAAAGAATTCACCCCTCCACTTT
CACGRGKNSPLHF
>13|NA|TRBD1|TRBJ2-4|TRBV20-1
TGCAGTGCTGGGGACAGGGTGAAAAACATTCAGTACTTC
CSAGDRVKNIQYF
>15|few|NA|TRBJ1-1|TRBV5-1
TGCGCCAGCAGCTTCGGTTTGCTAAGGAGCACTGAAGCTTTCTTT
CASSFGLLRSTEAFF
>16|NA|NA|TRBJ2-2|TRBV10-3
TGTGCCATCAGTGAGTCCGGAGGTGTGGGCCCCGGGGAGCTGTTTTTT
CAISESGGVGPGELFF
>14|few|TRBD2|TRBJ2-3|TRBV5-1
TGCGCCAGCAGCCCGGGACTACGCACAGATACGCAGTATTTT
CASSPGLRTDTQYF
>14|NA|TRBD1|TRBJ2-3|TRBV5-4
TGTGCCAGCAGCGGACAGGGGGCCGAAGATACGCAGTATTTT
CASSGQGAEDTQYF
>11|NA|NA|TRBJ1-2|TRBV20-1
TGCAGTGCTAGCCCGGGGGCCGGCTACACCTTC
CSASPGAGYTF
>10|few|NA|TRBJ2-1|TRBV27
TGTGCCAGCGTTAGCGGTGAGCAGTTCTTC
CASVSGEQFF
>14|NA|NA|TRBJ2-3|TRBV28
TGTGCCAGCAGCACTCGGGCGGGCACAGATACGCAGTATTTT
CASSTRAGTDTQYF
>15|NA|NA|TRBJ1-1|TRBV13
TGTGCCAGCAGCTCCCGCCCGTCGTTGAACACTGAAGCTTTCTTT
CASSSRPSLNTEAFF
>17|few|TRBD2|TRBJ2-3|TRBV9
TGTGCCAGCAGCGCCACCGGACTAGCGGGGGGCACAGATACGCAGTATTTT
CASSATGLAGGTDTQYF
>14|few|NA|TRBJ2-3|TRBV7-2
TGTGCCAGCAGCTTGGGAAGGAACACAGATACGCAGTATTTT
CASSLGRNTDTQYF
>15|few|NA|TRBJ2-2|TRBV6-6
TGTGCCAGCAACAGAGGGGACCTGAGCACCGGGGAGCTGTTTTTT
CASNRGDLSTGELFF
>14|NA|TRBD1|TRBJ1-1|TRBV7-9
TGTGCCAGCAGCTTGGGACAGAAAAACACTGAAGCTTTCTTT
CASSLGQKNTEAFF
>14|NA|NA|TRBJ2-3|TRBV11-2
TGTGCCAGCAGCTTCGGGAGTTGGGCAGATACGCAGTATTTT
CASSFGSWADTQYF
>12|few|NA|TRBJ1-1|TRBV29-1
TGCAGCGTTACGGGGGTTAAGGCTGAAGCTTTCTTT
CSVTGVKAEAFF
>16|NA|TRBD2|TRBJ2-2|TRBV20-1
TGCAGTGCTAGGCCTAGCGGAGCTTTTTACACCGGGGAGCTGTTTTTT
CSARPSGAFYTGELFF
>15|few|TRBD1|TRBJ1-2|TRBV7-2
TGTGCCAGCAGCCAGAGCAGGGGGGCTAGCTACGGCTACACCTTC
CASSQSRGASYGYTF
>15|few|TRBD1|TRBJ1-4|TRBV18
TGTGCCAGCTCACCAATGGGGCAGGGGGCTGAAAAACTGTTTTTT
CASSPMGQGAEKLFF
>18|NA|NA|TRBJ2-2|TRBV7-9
TGTGCCAGCAGCGAAAAAGGCTCCCCCTCCCTAGGCACCGGGGAGCTGTTTTTT
CASSEKGSPSLGTGELFF
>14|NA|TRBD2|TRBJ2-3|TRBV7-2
TGTGCCAGCAGCAGACTAGCGGGGTCAGATACGCAGTATTTT
CASSRLAGSDTQYF
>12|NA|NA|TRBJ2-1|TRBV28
TGTGCCAGCAGTAGGCGTTACAATGAGCAGTTCTTC
CASSRRYNEQFF
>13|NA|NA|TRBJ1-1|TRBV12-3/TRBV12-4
TGTGCCAGCAGTTTAGGGGCTTCGGCTGAAGCTTTCTTT
CASSLGASAEAFF
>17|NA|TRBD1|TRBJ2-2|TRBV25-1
TGTGCCAGCAGCGGAATTCCGGGACAGGGCTCCACCGGGGAGCTGTTTTTT
CASSGIPGQGSTGELFF
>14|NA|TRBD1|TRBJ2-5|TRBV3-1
TGTGCCAGCAGCCGACAGGGGGAACAAGAGACCCAGTACTTC
CASSRQGEQETQYF
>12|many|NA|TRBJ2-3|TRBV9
TGTGCCAGCAGCGGTCTCCGGGGTACGCAGTATTTT
CASSGLRGTQYF
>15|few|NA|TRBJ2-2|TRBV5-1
TGCGCCAGCAGCTTGGCTAGCTTGAATGCCGGGGAGCTGTTTTTT
CASSLASLNAGELFF
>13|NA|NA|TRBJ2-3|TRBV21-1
TGTGCCATCGGGCGCCAGGGTCGGAATACGCAGTATTTT
CAIGRQGRNTQYF
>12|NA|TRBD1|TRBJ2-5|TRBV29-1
TGCAGCACCCGGACAGGGGGAGAGACCCAGTACTTC
CSTRTGGETQYF
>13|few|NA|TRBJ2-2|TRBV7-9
TGTGCCAGCAGGCGCGATAGGACCGGGGAGCTGTTTTTT
CASRRDRTGELFF
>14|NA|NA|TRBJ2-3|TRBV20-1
TGCAGTGCCCCGTTAACTTACCCACCAGATACGCAGTATTTT
CSAPLTYPPDTQYF
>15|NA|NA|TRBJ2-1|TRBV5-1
TGCGCCAGCAGCCTGTTCCCCAGCTCCTACAATGAGCAGTTCTTC
CASSLFPSSYNEQFF
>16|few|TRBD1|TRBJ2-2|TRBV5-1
TGCGCCAGCAGCTCGGCCAGGGGGCCGAACACCGGGGAGCTGTTTTTT
CASSSARGPNTGELFF
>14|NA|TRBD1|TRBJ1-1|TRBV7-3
TGTGCCAGCAGCTTAGAGGGGGCGCGGACTGAAGCTTTCTTT
CASSLEGARTEAFF
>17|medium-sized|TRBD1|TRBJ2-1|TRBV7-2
TGTGCCAGCAGCTCCCCTGGACAGGTTACGAACAACAATGAGCAGTTCTTC
CASSSPGQVTNNNEQFF
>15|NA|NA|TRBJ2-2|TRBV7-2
TGTGCCAGCAGCTTAGACCGGGGGTACACCGGGGAGCTGTTTTTT
CASSLDRGYTGELFF
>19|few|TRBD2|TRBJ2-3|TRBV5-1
TGCGCCAGCAGCCCCGGACTAGCGGGGGCCCAACCTCACACAGATACGCAGTATTTT
CASSPGLAGAQPHTDTQYF
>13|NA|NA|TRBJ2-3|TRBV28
TGTGCCAGCAGTTTCCCCGCCCTGGAGACGCAGTATTTT
CASSFPALETQYF
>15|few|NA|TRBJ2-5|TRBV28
TGTGCCAGCAGCCTTGAGTTGGGGGGCGAAAAGACCCAGTACTTC
CASSLELGGEKTQYF
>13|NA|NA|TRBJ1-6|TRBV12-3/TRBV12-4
TGTGCCAGCAGTTTCGGGTTGTCTTCACCCCTCCACTTT
CASSFGLSSPLHF
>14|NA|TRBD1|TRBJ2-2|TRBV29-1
TGCAGCGTTGAAGGGACAGGTCGCACCGGGGAGCTGTTTTTT
CSVEGTGRTGELFF
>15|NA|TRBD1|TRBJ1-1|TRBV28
TGTGCCAGCAGTTTGCGGACAGGGCGTGCCACTGAAGCTTTCTTT
CASSLRTGRATEAFF
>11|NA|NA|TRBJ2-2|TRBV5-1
TGCGCCAGCAGCTTGGACGGGGAGCTGTTTTTT
CASSLDGELFF
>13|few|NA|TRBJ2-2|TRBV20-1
TGCAGTGCTAGCATCAGGGGCACCGGGGAGCTGTTTTTT
CSASIRGTGELFF
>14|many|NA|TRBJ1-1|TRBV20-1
TGCAGTGCTAGCACTGCCAGGGGTCGGACTGAAGCTTTCTTT
CSASTARGRTEAFF
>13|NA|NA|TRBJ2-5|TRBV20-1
TGCAGTGCTAGGCGCACAGGGAGAGAGACCCAGTACTTC
CSARRTGRETQYF
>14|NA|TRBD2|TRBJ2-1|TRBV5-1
TGCGCCAGCAGCCGAACTAGCGGGAACTATGAGCAGTTCTTC
CASSRTSGNYEQFF
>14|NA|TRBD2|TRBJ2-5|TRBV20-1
TGCAGTGCTACTAGCGGGGGGGCCCTAGAGACCCAGTACTTC
CSATSGGALETQYF
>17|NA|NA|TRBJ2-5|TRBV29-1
TGCAGCGTTGCGATCGAAGACCGGAATCTGGATCAAGAGACCCAGTACTTC
CSVAIEDRNLDQETQYF
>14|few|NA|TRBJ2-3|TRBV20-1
TGCAGTGCTACAAGGGGGGGATTTGGAGATACGCAGTATTTT
CSATRGGFGDTQYF
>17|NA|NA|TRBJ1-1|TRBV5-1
TGCGCCAGCAGCTCTGTGGGGGCAGGGCAGGGGAACACTGAAGCTTTCTTT
CASSSVGAGQGNTEAFF
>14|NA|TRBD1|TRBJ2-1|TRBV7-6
TGTGCCAGCAGCACAACCGGGACAGGGATGGAGCAGTTCTTC
CASSTTGTGMEQFF
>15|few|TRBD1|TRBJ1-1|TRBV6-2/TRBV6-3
TGTGCCAGCAGCGACAGGGGAAGAGGGAACACTGAAGCTTTCTTT
CASSDRGRGNTEAFF
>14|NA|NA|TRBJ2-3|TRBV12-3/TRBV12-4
TGTGCCAGCAGCCCCCCCGGTTATGTAGATACGCAGTATTTT
CASSPPGYVDTQYF